These T cell receptor beta chains were read from a single sample in a study of radiotherapy plus CTLA-4 blockade in lung cancer. TCRdb keeps only in-frame clones here, not all; method: immunoSEQ multiplex PCR. The sample holds tens of thousands of clones, 70% to 80% seen once. The material was peripheral blood, obtained from a patient treated with radiotherapy plus ipilimumab. The receptors stem from a human donor with non-small cell lung cancer who had a complete response to radiotherapy plus ipilimumab. Both conserved end residues are part of each CDR3. Each record gives: CDR3 length, V gene, CDR3 protein.

15,TRBV7-2,CASSRPPGQGDGYTF
15,TRBV18,CASSPQQGSGNTIYF
12,TRBV11-2,CASSQPGGASFF
12,TRBV11-2,CASSSYQETQYF
16,TRBV5-1,CASSLARGAQSAGYTF
12,TRBV5-6,CASSLWSDEQYF
15,TRBV7-9,CASSPSSGSYNEQFF
15,TRBV28,CASIPTSGFTGELFF
14,TRBV7-9,CASSSGQHNSPLHF
14,TRBV11-3,CASSLVDRGNTIYF
15,TRBV7-6,CASSLDPGIYNEQFF
14,TRBV10-2,CASSARGMGETQYF
12,TRBV29-1,CSVEIVWEAQYF
15,TRBV5-1,CASSYRETYNSPLHF
16,TRBV18,CASSSQPGTGGNEQFF
15,TRBV11-2,CASSSGQFNTDTQYF
17,TRBV27,CASSTYIGGSGTDTQYF
20,TRBV2,CASSEGDRGGEGYGNQPQHF
15,TRBV6-1,CASSELRRGPYGYTF
15,TRBV19,CASSMRRDGANVLTF
14,TRBV5-1,CASSPSGSIGELFF
13,TRBV11-2,CASSLGLAWEQYF
12,TRBV10-2,CASSDRGTEAFF
15,TRBV9,CASSGPGWGTGELFF
14,TRBV9,CASSVAAMNTEAFF
13,TRBV11-3,CASSLGQQETQYF
14,TRBV4-2,CASRLAPSLDEQFF
13,TRBV6-6,CASRDRTTYEQYF
14,TRBV18,CASSPEGGRQPQHF
14,TRBV27,CASSLTGTGKEQYF
14,TRBV19,CASSMEGKNTEAFF
12,TRBV6-4,CASSDLENEQFF
16,TRBV30,CAWKQGLFRDTGELFF
16,TRBV25-1,CASSGRPGDRGFGYTF
12,TRBV7-9,CASRRTVNEQFF
17,TRBV19,CASSIGGTGSLNTEAFF
16,TRBV5-1,CASSLGPGQGGTEAFF
14,TRBV6-5,CASSRDRATYEQYF
14,TRBV6-5,CASRPRSEYQPQHF
14,TRBV18,CASSPPGINYGYTF
16,TRBV28,CASSVTGYATAGELFF
17,TRBV5-4,CASSLGGRRQGGDEQYF
16,TRBV13,CASRSTSGRDTDTQYF
16,TRBV14,CASSPGTTRGQETQYF
11,TRBV9,CASSAGGEQYF
14,TRBV30,CAWRLSGSIETQYF
15,TRBV19,CASTNRDLSGNTIYF
13,TRBV27,CASSFRSDGTQYF
16,TRBV5-1,CASSLVSGGHSETQYF
16,TRBV25-1,CASSDLGQGSNEKLFF
15,TRBV5-1,CASSLGTYSNQPQHF
15,TRBV30,CAWYPGGLSYNEQFF
14,TRBV29-1,CSVTWGGGQETQYF
16,TRBV14,CASSQSPGGYQETQYF
15,TRBV9,CASSVAGTGYNEQFF